A selection of T cell receptor beta chains follows, all from one sample in a study of blood T cell repertoires in COVID-19. Produced via immunoSEQ multiplex PCR; TCRdb's table is partial and in-frame only. The top ten clones hold more than 5% of a sample with approximately 190,000 clones, roughly 82% of them seen once. The sequenced sample was peripheral blood. These receptors all stem from a woman aged 25 to 39 with acute or convalescent COVID-19. CDR3s include the opening cysteine and the closing phenylalanine or tryptophan. Each record gives: CDR3 protein, CDR3 DNA, clone size, D gene, J gene, V gene. D genes are given only for firm matches. Clone sizes are given selectively: once, few, many, or a class where the clone is expanded.

cdr3_aa: CSASVGGSTNEKLFF
cdr3_nt: TGCAGTGCTAGTGTCGGCGGCTCAACTAATGAAAAACTGTTTTTT
clone_size: .
d_call: .
j_call: TRBJ1-4
v_call: TRBV20-1

cdr3_aa: CASSDTQGRQTYEQYF
cdr3_nt: TGTGCCAGCAGTGACACGCAGGGTCGGCAAACCTACGAGCAGTACTTC
clone_size: .
d_call: .
j_call: TRBJ2-7
v_call: TRBV25-1

cdr3_aa: CASSQEGVAGTDTQYF
cdr3_nt: TGTGCCAGCAGCCAAGAAGGGGTAGCGGGCACAGATACGCAGTATTTT
clone_size: .
d_call: .
j_call: TRBJ2-3
v_call: TRBV4-2

cdr3_aa: CASSLPWGSYYGYTF
cdr3_nt: TGTGCCAGCAGCCTCCCCTGGGGCAGCTACTATGGCTACACCTTC
clone_size: few
d_call: .
j_call: TRBJ1-2
v_call: TRBV16

cdr3_aa: CAISDPSSSGGADTQYF
cdr3_nt: TGTGCCATCAGTGACCCGTCCTCTAGCGGGGGGGCGGATACGCAGTATTTT
clone_size: .
d_call: TRBD2
j_call: TRBJ2-3
v_call: TRBV10-3

cdr3_aa: CASSLQGRDEQFF
cdr3_nt: TGCGCCAGCAGCTTGCAGGGGAGGGATGAGCAGTTCTTC
clone_size: .
d_call: .
j_call: TRBJ2-1
v_call: TRBV5-1

cdr3_aa: CAWSWPSGQVLTYF
cdr3_nt: TGTGCCTGGAGTTGGCCTAGCGGGCAGGTACTCACGTACTTC
clone_size: .
d_call: TRBD2
j_call: TRBJ2-7
v_call: TRBV30

cdr3_aa: CASSQGLAGAGDTQYF
cdr3_nt: TGTGCCAGCAGCCAAGGACTAGCGGGGGCCGGAGATACGCAGTATTTT
clone_size: .
d_call: TRBD2
j_call: TRBJ2-3
v_call: TRBV3-1/TRBV3-2

cdr3_aa: CASSYSWQNTGELFF
cdr3_nt: TGTGCCAGCAGTTACTCGTGGCAGAACACCGGGGAGCTGTTTTTT
clone_size: few
d_call: .
j_call: TRBJ2-2
v_call: TRBV6-2/TRBV6-3

cdr3_aa: CASSFSPRKLEQYF
cdr3_nt: TGTGCCAGCAGCTTTTCCCCGCGGAAGTTGGAGCAGTACTTC
clone_size: few
d_call: .
j_call: TRBJ2-7
v_call: TRBV7-2

cdr3_aa: CASNQETVYGYTF
cdr3_nt: TGTGCCAGCAACCAAGAGACAGTCTATGGCTACACCTTC
clone_size: once
d_call: .
j_call: TRBJ1-2
v_call: TRBV14

cdr3_aa: CASRTTDSPSGYTF
cdr3_nt: TGCGCCAGCAGGACCACCGACAGTCCCTCTGGCTACACCTTC
clone_size: .
d_call: .
j_call: TRBJ1-2
v_call: TRBV5-1

cdr3_aa: CASSATGVGSNSPLHF
cdr3_nt: TGTGCCAGCAGTGCCACAGGGGTTGGGTCCAATTCACCCCTCCACTTT
clone_size: .
d_call: TRBD1
j_call: TRBJ1-6
v_call: TRBV2

cdr3_aa: CASSQQGGNSPLHF
cdr3_nt: TGTGCCAGCAGCCAACAGGGAGGAAATTCACCCCTCCACTTT
clone_size: once
d_call: .
j_call: TRBJ1-6
v_call: TRBV14

cdr3_aa: CASSQGGTDYGYTF
cdr3_nt: TGTGCCAGCAGCCAAGGTGGGACAGACTATGGCTACACCTTC
clone_size: few
d_call: TRBD1
j_call: TRBJ1-2
v_call: TRBV4-2

cdr3_aa: CASSPGGVNLEQYF
cdr3_nt: TGTGCCAGCAGCCCGGGAGGCGTGAATTTGGAGCAGTACTTC
clone_size: once
d_call: TRBD2
j_call: TRBJ2-7
v_call: TRBV7-2

cdr3_aa: CALTGRGYTF
cdr3_nt: TGTGCCTTGACAGGACGTGGCTACACCTTC
clone_size: .
d_call: .
j_call: TRBJ1-2
v_call: TRBV30

cdr3_aa: CASSLQGLDTQYF
cdr3_nt: TGTGCCAGCAGCCTACAGGGTCTGGATACGCAGTATTTT
clone_size: .
d_call: .
j_call: TRBJ2-3
v_call: TRBV2

cdr3_aa: CATSDLTTSGSFNEQFF
cdr3_nt: TGTGCCACCAGTGATTTGACGACTAGCGGGAGTTTCAATGAGCAGTTCTTC
clone_size: .
d_call: TRBD2
j_call: TRBJ2-1
v_call: TRBV24-1

cdr3_aa: CASSYGGLSTDTQYF
cdr3_nt: TGTGCCAGCAGTTACGGGGGCTTAAGCACAGATACGCAGTATTTT
clone_size: .
d_call: .
j_call: TRBJ2-3
v_call: TRBV6-2/TRBV6-3

cdr3_aa: CASSLFGGTEAFF
cdr3_nt: TGTGCCAGCAGTTTATTCGGCGGGACTGAAGCTTTCTTT
clone_size: few
d_call: .
j_call: TRBJ1-1
v_call: TRBV27

cdr3_aa: CASSLGQGEGYTF
cdr3_nt: TGCGCCAGCAGCTTAGGGCAGGGCGAAGGCTACACCTTC
clone_size: .
d_call: .
j_call: TRBJ1-2
v_call: TRBV5-1

cdr3_aa: CASSPGRTSRPSTDTQYF
cdr3_nt: TGTGCCAGCAGTCCGGGTCGGACTAGTCGACCTAGCACAGATACGCAGTATTTT
clone_size: .
d_call: TRBD2
j_call: TRBJ2-3
v_call: TRBV27

cdr3_aa: CASNPDRGRNQPQHF
cdr3_nt: TGTGCCAGCAATCCTGACAGGGGACGCAATCAGCCCCAGCATTTT
clone_size: .
d_call: TRBD1
j_call: TRBJ1-5
v_call: TRBV6-6

cdr3_aa: CASSLESGRADTQYF
cdr3_nt: TGTGCCAGCAGCTTAGAATCGGGAAGGGCAGATACGCAGTATTTT
clone_size: few
d_call: .
j_call: TRBJ2-3
v_call: TRBV11-2

cdr3_aa: CASSEPGQGRYGYTF
cdr3_nt: TGCGCCAGCAGCGAACCGGGACAGGGACGCTATGGCTACACCTTC
clone_size: once
d_call: TRBD1
j_call: TRBJ1-2
v_call: TRBV5-1

cdr3_aa: CASSVTQRGGYTF
cdr3_nt: TGTGCCAGCAGCGTTACTCAAAGGGGTGGCTACACCTTC
clone_size: once
d_call: .
j_call: TRBJ1-2
v_call: TRBV9

cdr3_aa: CASSIGGGPFSF
cdr3_nt: TGTGCCAGTAGTATCGGGGGTGGCCCTTTCAGCTTC
clone_size: .
d_call: .
j_call: TRBJ2-4
v_call: TRBV19

cdr3_aa: CASNAGTGSATEAFF
cdr3_nt: TGTGCCAGCAACGCCGGGACAGGGTCGGCCACTGAAGCTTTCTTT
clone_size: .
d_call: TRBD1
j_call: TRBJ1-1
v_call: TRBV27

cdr3_aa: CAISVTGGTEAFF
cdr3_nt: TGTGCCATCAGTGTTACAGGGGGCACTGAAGCTTTCTTT
clone_size: .
d_call: TRBD1
j_call: TRBJ1-1
v_call: TRBV10-3

cdr3_aa: CATSRDLAGNTEAFF
cdr3_nt: TGTGCCACCAGCAGAGATCTAGCGGGAAACACTGAAGCTTTCTTT
clone_size: .
d_call: .
j_call: TRBJ1-1
v_call: TRBV15

cdr3_aa: CASSLRSARGDTQYF
cdr3_nt: TGTGCCAGCAGTCTAAGATCGGCTAGGGGCGATACGCAGTATTTT
clone_size: .
d_call: .
j_call: TRBJ2-3
v_call: TRBV7-6

cdr3_aa: CAWSASGSSYNSPLHF
cdr3_nt: TGTGCCTGGAGTGCGTCGGGGAGCTCCTATAATTCACCCCTCCACTTT
clone_size: .
d_call: .
j_call: TRBJ1-6
v_call: TRBV30

cdr3_aa: CAISDPSGPTSYNEQFF
cdr3_nt: TGTGCCATCAGTGACCCTAGCGGGCCGACCTCCTACAATGAGCAGTTCTTC
clone_size: .
d_call: TRBD2
j_call: TRBJ2-1
v_call: TRBV10-3

cdr3_aa: CASSALGAGNTIYF
cdr3_nt: TGTGCCAGTAGTGCGTTGGGCGCGGGAAACACCATATATTTT
clone_size: .
d_call: .
j_call: TRBJ1-3
v_call: TRBV19

cdr3_aa: CATSTQGSVTGELFF
cdr3_nt: TGTGCCACCAGCACTCAGGGGTCGGTCACCGGGGAGCTGTTTTTT
clone_size: .
d_call: .
j_call: TRBJ2-2
v_call: TRBV24-1

cdr3_aa: CASRPGQGRSNYEQYF
cdr3_nt: TGTGCCAGCAGGCCGGGACAGGGGCGTTCCAACTACGAGCAGTACTTC
clone_size: .
d_call: TRBD1
j_call: TRBJ2-7
v_call: TRBV5-8

cdr3_aa: CSVRDGQETQYF
cdr3_nt: TGCAGCGTGCGGGACGGTCAAGAGACCCAGTACTTC
clone_size: .
d_call: .
j_call: TRBJ2-5
v_call: TRBV29-1

cdr3_aa: CASSLVAGDYGYTF
cdr3_nt: TGTGCCAGCAGCTTAGTGGCGGGAGACTATGGCTACACCTTC
clone_size: .
d_call: .
j_call: TRBJ1-2
v_call: TRBV7-2

cdr3_aa: CASSLAFRSSGNTIYF
cdr3_nt: TGTGCCAGCAGCTTGGCGTTCCGCAGCTCTGGAAACACCATATATTTT
clone_size: .
d_call: .
j_call: TRBJ1-3
v_call: TRBV5-6

cdr3_aa: CASSYLQGSYNEQFF
cdr3_nt: TGTGCCAGCAGCTATCTACAGGGGTCCTACAATGAGCAGTTCTTC
clone_size: .
d_call: TRBD1
j_call: TRBJ2-1
v_call: TRBV5-4

cdr3_aa: CASSYLTRNNEQFF
cdr3_nt: TGTGCCAGCAGTTACCTTACTAGGAACAATGAGCAGTTCTTC
clone_size: few
d_call: .
j_call: TRBJ2-1
v_call: TRBV6-2/TRBV6-3

cdr3_aa: CASSPEVTGELFF
cdr3_nt: TGTGCCAGTAGTCCAGAGGTCACCGGGGAGCTGTTTTTT
clone_size: .
d_call: .
j_call: TRBJ2-2
v_call: TRBV19

cdr3_aa: CASSLAGTHNQPQHF
cdr3_nt: TGCGCCAGCAGCTTGGCTGGGACACACAATCAGCCCCAGCATTTT
clone_size: once
d_call: .
j_call: TRBJ1-5
v_call: TRBV5-1

cdr3_aa: CASSVGGQVGTGELFF
cdr3_nt: TGTGCCAGCAGCGTAGGGGGACAGGTGGGGACCGGGGAGCTGTTTTTT
clone_size: .
d_call: TRBD1
j_call: TRBJ2-2
v_call: TRBV9